The clone carrying this T cell receptor (beta chain) was observed a single time. This entry belongs to a study of blood T cell repertoires in COVID-19. Study background: Samples taken during acute and convalescent COVID-19 were collected in the United States, Italy and Spain.

Produced via immunoSEQ multiplex PCR; TCRdb's table is partial and in-frame only. The table shows about 280,000 clones, with 70% to 90% occurring only once. The sample comprised peripheral blood. The TCR sequence derives from a woman in her seventies with acute or convalescent COVID-19.

The DNA for the CDR3 is TGCGCCAGCAGTGAGCTACAGGGAAGAGCTTTCTTT. Translated, it gives CASSELQGRAFF. This rearrangement joins TRBV10-2 to TRBJ1-1, with D perhaps TRBD1 (6 bases). Trimming removed 2 bases at V and 10 bases at J, with 11 bases between. This CDR3 contains 12 residues. Germline V gives CDR1 WSHSY, CDR2 SAAADI.